One sample yielded the 5 T cell receptor beta chains listed below, sequenced in a study of T-cell reconstitution after alpha-beta-depleted transplantation in children. Unique molecular identifiers were incorporated during preparation of the TCRbeta library. TCRdb itself ran the PCR reads through MiXCR, one entry per CDR3 protein. The table shows hundreds of thousands of distinct CDR3 sequences, with around a third occurring only once. Sequencing used PBMCs from the stem cell graft donor, obtained from the stem cell graft. The origin of the receptors is a human donor who donated a stem cell graft to a child with aplastic anemia.

This clonotype was recorded a few times. The chain carries TRBV5-6 and TRBJ2-3, with D unclear. The V gene's germline CDR1 is SGHDT and CDR2 YYEEEE. This CDR3 region has 16 residues. The germline V and J ends were trimmed by 2 bases and 0 bases, with 13 bases remaining between them. The CDR3 coding sequence is TGTGCCAGCAGCTTCGTCAGTGCTTCTAGCACAGATACGCAGTATTTT. Amino acids: CASSFVSASSTDTQYF.

This chain uses TRBV20-1 with TRBJ2-7; tentatively, D is TRBD1 or TRBD2 (5 bases each). The germline gives CDR1 DFQATT, CDR2 SNEGSKA (reference sequence). V lost 6 bases, J lost 0 bases, and 18 bases lay in between. The length of the CDR3 is 15 residues. This CDR3 is CSATIPGAASYEQYF. CDR3 bases: TGCAGTGCCACAATTCCCGGGGCAGCCTCCTACGAGCAGTACTTC.

The gene calls are TRBV27 and TRBJ1-3; 7 nucleotides align to TRBD1. Germline trimming cut 8 bases from V and 4 bases from J; bases unmatched to any gene: 11. CDR1 MNHEY and CDR2 SMNVEV come from the germline V gene (reference sequence). The length of the CDR3 is 15 residues. The CDR3 protein is CASAPSTGRGNTIYF. The CDR3 coding sequence is TGTGCCAGCGCCCCCTCGACAGGGAGGGGAAACACCATATATTTT.

The sample holds a few counts of this clonotype. V gene TRBV12-3 or TRBV12-4 combines with J gene TRBJ2-1, with D possibly being TRBD2 (6 bases). This CDR3 comprises 16 residues. V lost 5 bases, J lost 7 bases, and 21 bases lay in between. The CDR3 region has the DNA TGTGCCAGCAGTCCTACGAGTGGCCTAGCGAGAAATGAGCAGTTCTTC. Encoded protein: CASSPTSGLARNEQFF.

The rearrangement joins TRBV7-3 to TRBJ2-3, with 13 bases that match TRBD2. From germline, CDR1 is SGHTA and CDR2 FQGTGA. Trimming cost V 5 bases and J 9 bases; bases outside gene matches: 11. The CDR3 has 16 amino acids. CDR3 in amino acids: CASSGLGLAGDATQYF. CDR3 in DNA: TGTGCCAGCAGCGGCCTAGGACTAGCGGGAGATGCGACGCAGTATTTT.